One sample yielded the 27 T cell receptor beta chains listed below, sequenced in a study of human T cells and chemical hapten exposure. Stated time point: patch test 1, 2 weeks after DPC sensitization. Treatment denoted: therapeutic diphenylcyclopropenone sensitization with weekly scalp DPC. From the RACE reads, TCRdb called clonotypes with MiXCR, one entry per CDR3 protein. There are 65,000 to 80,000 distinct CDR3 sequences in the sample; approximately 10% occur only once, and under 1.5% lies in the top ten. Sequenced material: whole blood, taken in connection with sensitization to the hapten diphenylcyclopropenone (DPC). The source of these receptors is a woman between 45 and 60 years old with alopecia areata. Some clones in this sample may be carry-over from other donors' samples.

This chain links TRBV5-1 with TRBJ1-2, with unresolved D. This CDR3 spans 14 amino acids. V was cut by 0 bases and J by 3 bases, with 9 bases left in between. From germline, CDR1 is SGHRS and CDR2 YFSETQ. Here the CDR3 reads CASSLAWGDYGYTF. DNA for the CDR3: TGCGCCAGCAGCTTGGCCTGGGGTGACTATGGCTACACCTTC.

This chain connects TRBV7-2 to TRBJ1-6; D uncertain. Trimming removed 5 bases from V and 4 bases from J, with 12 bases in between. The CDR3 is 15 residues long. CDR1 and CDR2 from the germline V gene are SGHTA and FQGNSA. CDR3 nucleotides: TGTGCCAGCAGCCCATCGTGGCGGTATAATTCACCCCTCCACTTT. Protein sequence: CASSPSWRYNSPLHF.

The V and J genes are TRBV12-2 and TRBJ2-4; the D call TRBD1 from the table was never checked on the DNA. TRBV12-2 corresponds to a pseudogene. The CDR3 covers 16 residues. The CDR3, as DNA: TGTGCAAGTCGCTGGAAAGCCCCTGCAGCCAAAAACATTCAGTACTTC. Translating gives CASRWKAPAAKNIQYF.

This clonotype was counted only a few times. The chain's CDR3 is CASSFPTSHEQFF. The CDR3 DNA follows: TGTGCCAGCAGCTTCCCGACTAGCCATGAGCAGTTCTTC. This sequence joins TRBV11-2 and TRBJ2-1; 7 bases align to TRBD2. V trimming: 3 bases; J trimming: 8 bases; junction bases outside the gene matches: 4. Looked up from germline, CDR1 is SGHAT and CDR2 is FQNNGV. The CDR3 runs to 13 residues.

The CDR3 coding sequence is TGCAGCGTGGGAGGGCTAGCGGGAGGGCGGCATACGCAGTATTTT. Amino acids: CSVGGLAGGRHTQYF. The chain uses TRBV29-1 and TRBJ2-3; 12 nucleotides align to TRBD2. The CDR3 contains 15 residues. With V trimmed by 6 bases and J by 7 bases, 11 bases remained unmatched. CDR1 and CDR2 (germline): SQVTM, ANQGSEA.

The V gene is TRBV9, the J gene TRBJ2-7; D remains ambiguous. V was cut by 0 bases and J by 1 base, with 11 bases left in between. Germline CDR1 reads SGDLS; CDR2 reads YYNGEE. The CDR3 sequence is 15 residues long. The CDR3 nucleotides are TGTGCCAGCAGCGTAGATCCAGTGGGATCCTACGAGCAGTACTTC. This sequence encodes CASSVDPVGSYEQYF. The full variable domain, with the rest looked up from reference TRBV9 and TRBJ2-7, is DSGVTQTPKHLITATGQRVTLRCSPRSGDLSVYWYQQSLDQGLQFLIQYYNGEERAKGNILERFSAQQFPDLHSELNLSSLELGDSALYFCASSVDPVGSYEQYFGPGTRLTVT.

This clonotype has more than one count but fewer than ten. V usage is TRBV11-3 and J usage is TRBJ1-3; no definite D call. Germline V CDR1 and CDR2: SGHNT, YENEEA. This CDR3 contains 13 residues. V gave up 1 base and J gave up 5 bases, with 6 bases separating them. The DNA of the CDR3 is TGTGCCAGCAGCTTAGTGGCCCGAAACACCATATATTTT. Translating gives CASSLVARNTIYF.

CDR3 residues: CASSQADNTEAFF. CDR3 DNA: TGTGCCAGCAGCCAAGCGGATAACACTGAAGCTTTCTTT. This chain links TRBV11-2 with TRBJ1-1; D ambiguous. Trimming took off 5 bases at V and 2 bases at J, with 9 bases between the two ends. Germline CDR1 and CDR2: SGHAT and FQNNGV. CDR3 size: 13 residues.

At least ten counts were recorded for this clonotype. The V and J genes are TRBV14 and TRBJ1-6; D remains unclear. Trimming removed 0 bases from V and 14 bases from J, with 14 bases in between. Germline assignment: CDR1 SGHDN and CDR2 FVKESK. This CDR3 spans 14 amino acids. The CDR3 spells CASSQERGTLSLHF. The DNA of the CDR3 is TGTGCCAGCAGCCAAGAACGCGGAACTCTATCCCTCCACTTT.

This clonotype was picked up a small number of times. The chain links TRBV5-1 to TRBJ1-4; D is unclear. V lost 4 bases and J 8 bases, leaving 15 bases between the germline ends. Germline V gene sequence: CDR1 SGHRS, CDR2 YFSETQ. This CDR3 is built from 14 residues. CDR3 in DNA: TGCGCCAGCAGCCCAGGAGGAGGAGGGGAAAAACTGTTTTTT. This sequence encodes CASSPGGGGEKLFF.

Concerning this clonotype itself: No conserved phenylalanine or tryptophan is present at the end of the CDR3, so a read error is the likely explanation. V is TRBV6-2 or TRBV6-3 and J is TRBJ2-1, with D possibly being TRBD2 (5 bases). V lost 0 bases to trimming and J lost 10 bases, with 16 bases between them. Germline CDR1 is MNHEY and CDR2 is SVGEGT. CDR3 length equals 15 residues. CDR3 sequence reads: CASSYSARPPGEQFY. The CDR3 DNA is TGTGCCAGCAGTTACTCAGCTAGGCCGCCGGGGGAGCAGTTCTAC.

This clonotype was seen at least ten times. The CDR3 sequence is CASSRTVRDTDTQYF. In DNA form, the CDR3 reads TGTGCCAGCAGCAGGACAGTTCGGGACACAGATACGCAGTATTTT. The rearrangement uses TRBV7-6 and TRBJ2-3; D possibly corresponds to TRBD1 (6 bases). V lost 5 bases to trimming and J lost 2 bases, with 14 bases between them. Germline V gene data show CDR1 as SGHVS and CDR2 as FNYEAQ. The CDR3 is made up of 15 amino acids.

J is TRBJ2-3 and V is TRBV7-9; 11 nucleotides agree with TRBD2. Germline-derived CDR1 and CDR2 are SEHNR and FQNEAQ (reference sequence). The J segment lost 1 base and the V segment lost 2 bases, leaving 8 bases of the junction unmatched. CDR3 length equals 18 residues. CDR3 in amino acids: CASSLPPRLAGRTDTQYF. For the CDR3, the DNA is TGTGCCAGCAGCTTACCCCCCCGACTAGCGGGACGCACAGATACGCAGTATTTT.

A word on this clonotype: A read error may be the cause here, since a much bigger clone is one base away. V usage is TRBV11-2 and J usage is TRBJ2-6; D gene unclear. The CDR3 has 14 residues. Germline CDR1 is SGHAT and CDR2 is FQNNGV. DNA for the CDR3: TGTGCCAACAGCCCGCCCTCTGGGGCCAACGTCCTGACTTTC. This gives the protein CANSPPSGANVLTF.

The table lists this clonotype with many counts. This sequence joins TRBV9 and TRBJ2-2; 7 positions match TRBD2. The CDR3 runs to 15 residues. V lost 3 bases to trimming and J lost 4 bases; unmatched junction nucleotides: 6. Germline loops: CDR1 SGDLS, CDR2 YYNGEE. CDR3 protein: CASSAGERGTGELFF. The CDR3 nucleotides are TGTGCCAGCAGCGCCGGGGAGCGGGGCACCGGGGAGCTGTTTTTT. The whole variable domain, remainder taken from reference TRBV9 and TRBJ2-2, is DSGVTQTPKHLITATGQRVTLRCSPRSGDLSVYWYQQSLDQGLQFLIQYYNGEERAKGNILERFSAQQFPDLHSELNLSSLELGDSALYFCASSAGERGTGELFFGEGSRLTVL.

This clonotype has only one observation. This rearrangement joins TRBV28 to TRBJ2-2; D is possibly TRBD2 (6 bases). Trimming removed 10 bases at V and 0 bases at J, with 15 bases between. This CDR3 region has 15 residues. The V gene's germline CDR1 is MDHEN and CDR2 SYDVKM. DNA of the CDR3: TGTGCCACCCGCGGGGAGACCGCGAACACCGGGGAGCTGTTTTTT. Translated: CATRGETANTGELFF.

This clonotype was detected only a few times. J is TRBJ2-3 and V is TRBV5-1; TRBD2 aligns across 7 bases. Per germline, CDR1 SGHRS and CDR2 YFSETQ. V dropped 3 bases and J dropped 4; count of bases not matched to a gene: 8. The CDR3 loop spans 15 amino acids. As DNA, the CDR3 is TGCGCCAGCAGCTCTCGGGAGGTCTCCCCAGATACGCAGTATTTT. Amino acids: CASSSREVSPDTQYF. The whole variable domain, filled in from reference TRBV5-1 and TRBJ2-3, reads KAGVTQTPRYLIKTRGQQVTLSCSPISGHRSVSWYQQTPGQGLQFLFEYFSETQRNKGNFPGRFSGRQFSNSRSEMNVSTLELGDSALYLCASSSREVSPDTQYFGPGTRLTVL.

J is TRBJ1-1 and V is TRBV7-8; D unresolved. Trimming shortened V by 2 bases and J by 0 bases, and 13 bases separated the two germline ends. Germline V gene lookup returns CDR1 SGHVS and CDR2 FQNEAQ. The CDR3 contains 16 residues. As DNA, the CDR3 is TGTGCCAGCAGCTTAAGTAGCCGAACCATGAACACTGAAGCTTTCTTT. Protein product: CASSLSSRTMNTEAFF.

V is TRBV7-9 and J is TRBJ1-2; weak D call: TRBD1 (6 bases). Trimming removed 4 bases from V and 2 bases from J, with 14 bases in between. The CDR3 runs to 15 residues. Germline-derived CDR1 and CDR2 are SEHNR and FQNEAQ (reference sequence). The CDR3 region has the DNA TGTGCCAGCAGCTCCGGGGGCCTAGAAAACTATGGCTACACCTTC. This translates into CASSSGGLENYGYTF.

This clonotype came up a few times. The CDR3 region is CSAGGQGGTYEQYF. The DNA for the CDR3 is TGCAGTGCCGGAGGACAGGGGGGGACCTACGAGCAGTACTTC. V usage is TRBV20-1 and J usage is TRBJ2-7; 10 nucleotides agree with TRBD1. Germline CDR1 is DFQATT and CDR2 is SNEGSKA (reference sequence). The CDR3 loop spans 14 amino acids. J lost 2 bases, V lost 6 bases, and 7 bases had no gene match.

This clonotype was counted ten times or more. CDR3 coding DNA: TGTGCCAGCAGCCATAAAGGACAGGTCGAAGGCTACACCTTC. This encodes CASSHKGQVEGYTF. This chain links TRBV3-1 with TRBJ1-2; 7 bases fit TRBD1. J was trimmed by 8 bases and V by 3 bases; bases with no gene match: 9. The CDR3 sequence is 14 residues long. The germline V gene encodes CDR1 LGHDT and CDR2 YNNKEL (reference sequence).

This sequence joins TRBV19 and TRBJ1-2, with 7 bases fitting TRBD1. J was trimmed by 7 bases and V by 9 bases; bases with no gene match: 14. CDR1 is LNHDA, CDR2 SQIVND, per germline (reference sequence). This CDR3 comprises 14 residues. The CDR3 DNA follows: TGTGCCAGCAGGGTCCTAGGGGGCGACGGTGGCTACACCTTC. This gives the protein CASRVLGGDGGYTF.

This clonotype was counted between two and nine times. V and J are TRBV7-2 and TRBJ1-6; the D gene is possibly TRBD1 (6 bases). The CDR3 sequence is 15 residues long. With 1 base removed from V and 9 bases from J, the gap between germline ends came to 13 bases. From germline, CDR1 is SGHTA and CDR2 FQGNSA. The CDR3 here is CASSLVAGEISPLHF. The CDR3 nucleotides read TGTGCCAGCAGCTTAGTGGCAGGGGAGATTTCACCCCTCCACTTT.

The CDR3 DNA reads as TGTGCCAGCAGTAGGGCAGGGGGCACAGATACGCAGTATTTT. The encoded protein is CASSRAGGTDTQYF. The chain joins TRBV28 to TRBJ2-3; a possible D gene is TRBD1 (6 bases). The CDR3 is 14 amino acids. CDR1 MDHEN and CDR2 SYDVKM come from the germline V gene. Trimming pared 5 bases from V and 1 base from J, leaving 10 bases between.

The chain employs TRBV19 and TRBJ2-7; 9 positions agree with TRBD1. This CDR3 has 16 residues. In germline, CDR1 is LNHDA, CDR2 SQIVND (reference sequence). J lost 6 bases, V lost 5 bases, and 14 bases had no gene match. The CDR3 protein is CASSPGQGLGQSEQYF. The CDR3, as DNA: TGTGCCAGTAGTCCCGGACAGGGGCTCGGTCAGAGCGAGCAGTACTTC.

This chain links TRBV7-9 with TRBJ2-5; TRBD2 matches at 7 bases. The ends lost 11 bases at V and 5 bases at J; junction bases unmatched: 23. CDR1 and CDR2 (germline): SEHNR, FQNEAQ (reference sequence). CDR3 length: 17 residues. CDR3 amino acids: CAALDGLAARRMETQYF. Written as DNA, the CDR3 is TGTGCCGCTCTTGACGGGCTAGCGGCCAGAAGGATGGAGACCCAGTACTTC.

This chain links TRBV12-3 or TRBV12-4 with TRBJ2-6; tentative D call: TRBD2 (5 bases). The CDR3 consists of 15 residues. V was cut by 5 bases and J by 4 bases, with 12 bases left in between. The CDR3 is CASSPPGRGANVLTF. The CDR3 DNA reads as TGTGCCAGCAGTCCCCCGGGAAGAGGGGCCAACGTCCTGACTTTC.